These 13 T cell receptor beta chains were all obtained from the same sample, sequenced in a study of post-analysis software for immune sequencing data. Study findings and constraints: Several TRBV segments were more frequent in patients than controls; TRBV5-6, TRBV5-1 and TRBV20-1 belonged to this group.

Unique molecular identifiers were carried by the TCR beta cDNA libraries. TCRdb reprocessed the PCR reads via MiXCR and lists one record per CDR3 protein. Of some 700,000 distinct CDR3 sequences listed, around 60% are singletons. No antigen has been assigned to these receptors. Material: blood. The receptors here all came from a girl aged 2 to 10 with multiple sclerosis.

This clonotype came up many times. This rearrangement joins TRBV29-1 to TRBJ1-2; 8 nucleotides align to TRBD1. CDR3 length equals 14 residues. The germline gives CDR1 SQVTM, CDR2 ANQGSEA. V lost 3 bases, J lost 3 bases, and 6 bases stayed unmatched. CDR3 in DNA: TGCAGCGTTGAGTCTGGACAGGGCTACTATGGCTACACCTTC. Translated, it gives CSVESGQGYYGYTF.

A few counts support this clonotype. This sequence joins TRBV5-1 and TRBJ2-7; D possibly corresponds to TRBD2 (5 bases). The CDR3 runs to 13 residues. The V end lost 3 bases, the J end lost 3 bases, and 10 bases lay between the germline ends. In germline, CDR1 is SGHRS, CDR2 YFSETQ. For the CDR3, the DNA is TGCGCCAGCAGCTCGTTACGGGGCTACGAGCAGTACTTC. It is translated as CASSSLRGYEQYF.

V gene TRBV5-1 combines with J gene TRBJ1-1; possible D gene TRBD1, 6 bases. Trimming left V 5 bases short and J 5 bases short, with 19 bases between. This CDR3 spans 15 amino acids. Looked up from germline, CDR1 is SGHRS and CDR2 is YFSETQ. CDR3 in DNA: TGCGCCAGCAGTCCTACCCCAGGGGTAGGAACTGAAGCTTTCTTT. It translates to CASSPTPGVGTEAFF.

To note about this clonotype: A read error may account for a junction end that differs from germline. J is TRBJ2-7 and V is TRBV4-1; TRBD2 is a possible D gene (6 bases). The CDR3 is 18 residues long. Germline V lookup: CDR1 MGHRA, CDR2 YSYEKL. The CDR3 sequence: CTSSQDKGGVHLTYEQYF. As DNA, the CDR3 is TGCACCAGCAGCCAAGATAAGGGCGGGGTCCATCTTACCTACGAGCAGTACTTC.

The chain combines TRBV7-2 with TRBJ1-2, with no clear D. The CDR3 runs to 13 residues. The germline V and J ends were trimmed by 2 bases and 10 bases, with 14 bases remaining between them. The V gene's germline CDR1 is SGHTA and CDR2 FQGNSA. CDR3 sequence (DNA): TGTGCCAGCAGCTTAAAGTATCGGGAGCACTACACCTTC. Encoded protein: CASSLKYREHYTF.

The CDR3 loop is CAISPTMGARAEQYF. The CDR3 DNA follows: TGTGCCATCAGTCCGACCATGGGGGCTAGAGCCGAGCAGTACTTC. The chain links TRBV10-3 to TRBJ2-4, with D perhaps TRBD1 (6 bases). The J call may be mistaken, given a closer DNA end match to TRBJ2-7. The germline gives CDR1 ENHRY, CDR2 SYGVKD. The CDR3 is made up of 15 amino acids.

The V call is TRBV7-9, the J call TRBJ2-5; D may be TRBD1 or TRBD2 (5 bases each). Trimming pared 5 bases from V and 0 bases from J, leaving 16 bases between. This CDR3 region has 16 residues. The V gene's germline CDR1 is SEHNR and CDR2 FQNEAQ (reference sequence). This chain's CDR3 is CASSPMAGTYQETQYF. DNA for the CDR3: TGTGCCAGCAGCCCGATGGCCGGGACGTACCAAGAGACCCAGTACTTC. The complete variable domain, with remaining parts taken from reference TRBV7-9 and TRBJ2-5, reads DTGVSQNPRHKITKRGQNVTFRCDPISEHNRLYWYRQTLGQGPEFLTYFQNEAQLEKSRLLSDRFSAERPKGSFSTLEIQRTEQGDSAMYLCASSPMAGTYQETQYFGPGTRLLVL.

The chain recombines TRBV14 with TRBJ1-1; possible D gene TRBD1, 6 bases. Germline CDR1 reads SGHDN; CDR2 reads FVKESK. This CDR3 contains 17 residues. V lost 4 bases to trimming and J lost 1 base, with 19 bases between them. CDR3 region: CASSRTLDTGKNTEAFF. The DNA of the CDR3 is TGTGCCAGCAGCCGCACCCTTGACACAGGGAAGAACACTGAAGCTTTCTTT. The whole variable domain, filled in from reference TRBV14 and TRBJ1-1, reads EAGVTQFPSHSVIEKGQTVTLRCDPISGHDNLYWYRRVMGKEIKFLLHFVKESKQDESGMPNNRFLAERTGGTYSTLKVQPAELEDSGVYFCASSRTLDTGKNTEAFFGQGTRLTVV.

The rearrangement uses TRBV29-1 and TRBJ2-3; D remains unclear. The germline gives CDR1 SQVTM, CDR2 ANQGSEA. V lost 4 bases and J lost 6, with 14 bases in between. This CDR3 comprises 13 residues. The DNA of the CDR3 is TGCAGCGTTGGTTCCCAAGTAGACGATACGCAGTATTTT. Translation gives CSVGSQVDDTQYF.

The chain combines TRBV6-2 or TRBV6-3 with TRBJ1-2; TRBD1 matches 8 bases. The CDR3 spans 15 residues. Per germline, CDR1 MNHEY and CDR2 SVGEGT. The J segment lost 2 bases and the V segment lost 4 bases, leaving 6 bases of the junction unmatched. The CDR3 reads CASSSDRGRNYGYTF. The DNA for the CDR3 is TGTGCCAGCAGTTCAGACAGGGGCCGCAACTATGGCTACACCTTC.

The table lists this clonotype with a count of one. As DNA, the CDR3 is TGCAGTGCATCAACAGGGGGTTATTCTGGCTACACCTTC. Protein sequence: CSASTGGYSGYTF. The rearrangement uses TRBV20-1 and TRBJ1-2; TRBD1 agrees at 8 bases. This CDR3 has 13 amino acids. V was clipped by 6 bases and J by 7 bases; unmatched bases: 10. Germline V CDR1 and CDR2: DFQATT, SNEGSKA (reference sequence).

The J gene is TRBJ1-2, the V gene TRBV14; D is unresolved. Trimming removed 3 bases at V and 8 bases at J, with 10 bases between. The CDR3 has 12 amino acids. Germline assignment: CDR1 SGHDN and CDR2 FVKESK. CDR3 protein: CASSHGGRGYTF. The CDR3 DNA follows: TGTGCCAGCAGCCATGGCGGGCGGGGCTACACCTTC.

This clonotype was seen only a few times. CDR3 nucleotides: TGTGCCAGCAGCCAACCTGGACTAGCGGGGGCCCTCTCCTTTGAGACCCAGTACTTC. Its translation is CASSQPGLAGALSFETQYF. This chain uses TRBV3-1 with TRBJ2-7, with TRBD2 identical over 13 bases. The J call may be incorrect, as the DNA end agrees better with TRBJ2-5. This CDR3 comprises 19 residues. The germline gives CDR1 LGHDT, CDR2 YNNKEL (reference sequence).